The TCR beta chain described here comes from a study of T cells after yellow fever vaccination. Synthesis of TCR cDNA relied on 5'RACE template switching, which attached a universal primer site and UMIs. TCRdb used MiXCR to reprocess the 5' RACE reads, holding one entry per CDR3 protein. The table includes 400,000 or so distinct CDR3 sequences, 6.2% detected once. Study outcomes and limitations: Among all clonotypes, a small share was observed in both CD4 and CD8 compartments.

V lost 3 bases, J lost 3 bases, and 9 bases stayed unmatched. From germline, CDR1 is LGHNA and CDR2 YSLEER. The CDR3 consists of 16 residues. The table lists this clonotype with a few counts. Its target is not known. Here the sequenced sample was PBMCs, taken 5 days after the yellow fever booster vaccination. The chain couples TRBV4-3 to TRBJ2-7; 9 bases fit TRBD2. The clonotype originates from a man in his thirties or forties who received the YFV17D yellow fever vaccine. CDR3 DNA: TGCGCCAGCAGCCACCTCCCCGGGACTAGCTTCTACGAGCAGTACTTC. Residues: CASSHLPGTSFYEQYF.